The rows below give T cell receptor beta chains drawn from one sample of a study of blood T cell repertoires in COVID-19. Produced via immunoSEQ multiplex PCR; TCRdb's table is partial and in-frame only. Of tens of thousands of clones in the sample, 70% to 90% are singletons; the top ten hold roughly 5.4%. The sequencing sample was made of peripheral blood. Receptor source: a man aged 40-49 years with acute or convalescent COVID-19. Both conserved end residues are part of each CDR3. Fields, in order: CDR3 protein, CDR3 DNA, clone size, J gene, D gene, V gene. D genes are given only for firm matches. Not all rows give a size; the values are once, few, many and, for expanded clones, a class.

CDR3 protein: CASSEPVGALEHYGYTF; CDR3 DNA: TGTGCCAGCAGTGAACCAGTAGGCGCTTTGGAGCACTATGGCTACACCTTC; clone size: -; J gene: TRBJ1-2; D gene: -; V gene: TRBV2
CDR3 protein: CASSGRQTTNEKLFF; CDR3 DNA: TGTGCCAGCAGTGGCAGACAGACAACTAATGAAAAACTGTTTTTT; clone size: -; J gene: TRBJ1-4; D gene: -; V gene: TRBV2
CDR3 protein: CASTSLGGAYNEQFF; CDR3 DNA: TGTGCCAGCACTTCCCTTGGGGGGGCCTACAATGAGCAGTTCTTC; clone size: -; J gene: TRBJ2-1; D gene: TRBD2; V gene: TRBV5-4
CDR3 protein: CASSVEAGVNTGELFF; CDR3 DNA: TGTGCCAGCAGCGTAGAGGCGGGAGTTAATACCGGGGAGCTGTTTTTT; clone size: -; J gene: TRBJ2-2; D gene: TRBD2; V gene: TRBV9
CDR3 protein: CASSTRTEGTGELFF; CDR3 DNA: TGTGCCAGCAGCACGCGGACAGAAGGGACCGGGGAGCTGTTTTTT; clone size: -; J gene: TRBJ2-2; D gene: -; V gene: TRBV5-4
CDR3 protein: CSASKGVGTEAFF; CDR3 DNA: TGCAGTGCTAGTAAGGGGGTCGGGACTGAAGCTTTCTTT; clone size: -; J gene: TRBJ1-1; D gene: -; V gene: TRBV20-1
CDR3 protein: CASSDLPGNTIYF; CDR3 DNA: TGCGCCAGCAGTGATCTACCTGGAAACACCATATATTTT; clone size: -; J gene: TRBJ1-3; D gene: -; V gene: TRBV10-2
CDR3 protein: CASSRGGDSPLHF; CDR3 DNA: TGTGCCAGCTCTCGGGGCGGGGATTCACCCCTCCACTTT; clone size: -; J gene: TRBJ1-6; D gene: -; V gene: TRBV6-5
CDR3 protein: CASSLLAGVRDTQYF; CDR3 DNA: TGTGCCAGCAGCTTATTAGCGGGAGTTCGCGATACGCAGTATTTT; clone size: -; J gene: TRBJ2-3; D gene: TRBD2; V gene: TRBV11-2
CDR3 protein: CASSLRSGGPVVTQYF; CDR3 DNA: TGCGCCAGCAGCCTACGTAGCGGGGGGCCTGTGGTGACCCAGTACTTC; clone size: -; J gene: TRBJ2-5; D gene: TRBD2; V gene: TRBV5-1
CDR3 protein: CASNQRGTGVDEQYF; CDR3 DNA: TGTGCCAGCAACCAGAGGGGGACAGGGGTCGACGAGCAGTACTTC; clone size: once; J gene: TRBJ2-7; D gene: TRBD1; V gene: TRBV2
CDR3 protein: CASSEGLAGSGELFF; CDR3 DNA: TGCGCCAGCAGCGAGGGACTAGCGGGATCCGGGGAGCTGTTTTTT; clone size: -; J gene: TRBJ2-2; D gene: TRBD2; V gene: TRBV5-1
CDR3 protein: CASSVPGSTNEKLFF; CDR3 DNA: TGTGCCAGTAGTGTTCCAGGGTCCACTAATGAAAAACTGTTTTTT; clone size: once; J gene: TRBJ1-4; D gene: -; V gene: TRBV19
CDR3 protein: CASSSPGRGEQYF; CDR3 DNA: TGTGCCAGCAGTTCCCCGGGGAGGGGCGAGCAGTACTTC; clone size: -; J gene: TRBJ2-7; D gene: TRBD2; V gene: TRBV28
CDR3 protein: CAASPGGPYEQYF; CDR3 DNA: TGTGCTGCTTCCCCAGGGGGGCCCTACGAGCAGTACTTC; clone size: -; J gene: TRBJ2-7; D gene: -; V gene: TRBV12-5
CDR3 protein: CASSDGTSAFTDTQYF; CDR3 DNA: TGTGCCAGCAGCGACGGGACTAGCGCCTTCACAGATACGCAGTATTTT; clone size: few; J gene: TRBJ2-3; D gene: TRBD2; V gene: TRBV9
CDR3 protein: CASSLVAGGRETQYF; CDR3 DNA: TGTGCCAGCAGCTTAGTGGCGGGGGGCAGAGAGACCCAGTACTTC; clone size: once; J gene: TRBJ2-5; D gene: TRBD2; V gene: TRBV7-2
CDR3 protein: CASSPRTGGGYTF; CDR3 DNA: TGTGCCAGCAGCCCCCGGACAGGGGGCGGCTACACCTTC; clone size: -; J gene: TRBJ1-2; D gene: TRBD1; V gene: TRBV11-1
CDR3 protein: CASSLYSGGNLGTDTQYF; CDR3 DNA: TGTGCCAGCAGTTTATATAGCGGGGGTAATCTGGGCACAGATACGCAGTATTTT; clone size: -; J gene: TRBJ2-3; D gene: TRBD2; V gene: TRBV28
CDR3 protein: CASSDLAGSSYNEQFF; CDR3 DNA: TGTGCCAGCAGTGATTTAGCGGGGAGCTCCTACAATGAGCAGTTCTTC; clone size: -; J gene: TRBJ2-1; D gene: TRBD2; V gene: TRBV6-1
CDR3 protein: CASSADRFTEAFF; CDR3 DNA: TGTGCCAGCAGCGCGGACAGATTTACTGAAGCTTTCTTT; clone size: -; J gene: TRBJ1-1; D gene: -; V gene: TRBV5-4
CDR3 protein: CASSVSTGGVYGYTF; CDR3 DNA: TGTGCCAGCAGCGTCTCGACAGGGGGCGTCTATGGCTACACCTTC; clone size: -; J gene: TRBJ1-2; D gene: TRBD1; V gene: TRBV6-5
CDR3 protein: CASTPRDRGRNTGELFF; CDR3 DNA: TGTGCCAGCACCCCTCGGGACAGGGGGCGTAACACCGGGGAGCTGTTTTTT; clone size: few; J gene: TRBJ2-2; D gene: -; V gene: TRBV21-1
CDR3 protein: CASTLTGKNGDSPLHF; CDR3 DNA: TGCGCCAGCACCTTAACAGGGAAAAACGGAGATTCACCCCTCCACTTT; clone size: -; J gene: TRBJ1-6; D gene: -; V gene: TRBV5-1
CDR3 protein: CASSPGHLNTEAFF; CDR3 DNA: TGTGCCAGCAGCCCGGGACACCTGAACACTGAAGCTTTCTTT; clone size: -; J gene: TRBJ1-1; D gene: -; V gene: TRBV7-3
CDR3 protein: CASSYYGQEGGYTF; CDR3 DNA: TGTGCCAGCAGTTACTACGGACAGGAAGGAGGCTACACCTTC; clone size: -; J gene: TRBJ1-2; D gene: TRBD1; V gene: TRBV6-5
CDR3 protein: CASSGTGGSGELFF; CDR3 DNA: TGTGCCAGTTCCGGGACAGGGGGCTCCGGGGAGCTGTTTTTT; clone size: -; J gene: TRBJ2-2; D gene: TRBD1; V gene: TRBV6-5
CDR3 protein: CASSYSFHNEQFF; CDR3 DNA: TGTGCCAGCAGTTACTCCTTTCACAATGAGCAGTTCTTC; clone size: -; J gene: TRBJ2-1; D gene: -; V gene: TRBV6-2/TRBV6-3
CDR3 protein: CASSGGADSNQPQHF; CDR3 DNA: TGTGCCAGCAGTGGGGGGGCGGATTCTAATCAGCCCCAGCATTTT; clone size: -; J gene: TRBJ1-5; D gene: -; V gene: TRBV21-1
CDR3 protein: CASSPGGGINEQFF; CDR3 DNA: TGTGCCAGCAGCCCTGGCGGGGGCATCAATGAGCAGTTCTTC; clone size: -; J gene: TRBJ2-1; D gene: -; V gene: TRBV7-7
CDR3 protein: CASTLDRELNSPLHF; CDR3 DNA: TGTGCCAGCACCTTGGACAGGGAACTTAATTCACCCCTCCACTTT; clone size: -; J gene: TRBJ1-6; D gene: TRBD1; V gene: TRBV7-9
CDR3 protein: CASSQGGGHEKLFF; CDR3 DNA: TGCGCCAGCAGCCAAGGAGGGGGACATGAAAAACTGTTTTTT; clone size: -; J gene: TRBJ1-4; D gene: -; V gene: TRBV4-3
CDR3 protein: CASSQDGGANYGYTF; CDR3 DNA: TGCGCCAGCAGCCAAGATGGGGGGGCGAACTATGGCTACACCTTC; clone size: -; J gene: TRBJ1-2; D gene: -; V gene: TRBV4-3
CDR3 protein: CASSYPPGQGVYEQYF; CDR3 DNA: TGTGCCAGCAGTTACCCACCGGGACAGGGTGTATACGAGCAGTACTTC; clone size: -; J gene: TRBJ2-7; D gene: TRBD1; V gene: TRBV6-5
CDR3 protein: CASSRDTLGEKLFF; CDR3 DNA: TGTGCCAGCTCAAGGGACACCCTGGGGGAAAAACTGTTTTTT; clone size: -; J gene: TRBJ1-4; D gene: -; V gene: TRBV18
CDR3 protein: CASSTEVGSTYSNQPQHF; CDR3 DNA: TGTGCCAGCAGCACCGAGGTCGGGTCTACTTATAGCAATCAGCCCCAGCATTTT; clone size: -; J gene: TRBJ1-5; D gene: -; V gene: TRBV21-1
CDR3 protein: CASRGGLAETYEQYF; CDR3 DNA: TGTGCCAGCAGGGGAGGACTAGCGGAAACCTACGAGCAGTACTTC; clone size: -; J gene: TRBJ2-7; D gene: TRBD2; V gene: TRBV5-5
CDR3 protein: CASSLASNTEAFF; CDR3 DNA: TGTGCCAGCAGCTTAGCATCGAACACTGAAGCTTTCTTT; clone size: once; J gene: TRBJ1-1; D gene: -; V gene: TRBV11-3
CDR3 protein: CASSRRDRGFDATNEKLFF; CDR3 DNA: TGCGCCAGCAGCCGCCGGGACAGGGGGTTCGATGCAACTAATGAAAAACTGTTTTTT; clone size: -; J gene: TRBJ1-4; D gene: TRBD1; V gene: TRBV4-1
CDR3 protein: CASSYSQGYEQYF; CDR3 DNA: TGTGCCAGCAGTTACTCACAGGGCTACGAGCAGTACTTC; clone size: few; J gene: TRBJ2-7; D gene: -; V gene: TRBV6-5
CDR3 protein: CASSPGQGSTRNEKLFF; CDR3 DNA: TGTGCCAGCAGTCCTGGACAGGGATCAACACGGAATGAAAAACTGTTTTTT; clone size: -; J gene: TRBJ1-4; D gene: TRBD1; V gene: TRBV27
CDR3 protein: CASSPRDQETQYF; CDR3 DNA: TGTGCCAGCAGCCCCCGGGACCAAGAGACCCAGTACTTC; clone size: -; J gene: TRBJ2-5; D gene: -; V gene: TRBV11-3
CDR3 protein: CASRAGLHRAEAFF; CDR3 DNA: TGTGCCAGCAGGGCGGGCCTCCATCGGGCTGAAGCTTTCTTT; clone size: -; J gene: TRBJ1-1; D gene: -; V gene: TRBV11-1
CDR3 protein: CASSIRTGTSGANVLTF; CDR3 DNA: TGTGCCAGTAGTATCCGGACAGGGACGTCTGGGGCCAACGTCCTGACTTTC; clone size: -; J gene: TRBJ2-6; D gene: TRBD1; V gene: TRBV19
CDR3 protein: CATSDYKRVRVKLFF; CDR3 DNA: TGTGCCACCAGTGATTACAAGAGGGTACGCGTGAAACTGTTTTTT; clone size: -; J gene: TRBJ1-4; D gene: -; V gene: TRBV24-1
CDR3 protein: CASSDLSGGGTEAFF; CDR3 DNA: TGTGCCAGCAGCGATTTATCAGGGGGCGGCACTGAAGCTTTCTTT; clone size: -; J gene: TRBJ1-1; D gene: TRBD1; V gene: TRBV9
CDR3 protein: CSARDPREAFF; CDR3 DNA: TGCAGTGCTAGAGACCCCAGGGAAGCTTTCTTT; clone size: -; J gene: TRBJ1-1; D gene: -; V gene: TRBV20-1
CDR3 protein: CASSQDFGVGKTQYF; CDR3 DNA: TGTGCCAGCAGCCAAGATTTCGGGGTAGGAAAGACCCAGTACTTC; clone size: -; J gene: TRBJ2-5; D gene: -; V gene: TRBV3-1/TRBV3-2
CDR3 protein: CASTQTGSGSPLHF; CDR3 DNA: TGTGCCAGTACCCAGACAGGGTCCGGTTCACCCCTCCACTTT; clone size: -; J gene: TRBJ1-6; D gene: TRBD1; V gene: TRBV19
CDR3 protein: CAISVTRAGLAGQSSYNEQFF; CDR3 DNA: TGTGCCATCAGTGTAACTCGAGCGGGACTAGCGGGGCAAAGCTCCTACAATGAGCAGTTCTTC; clone size: -; J gene: TRBJ2-1; D gene: TRBD2; V gene: TRBV10-3
CDR3 protein: CASSSVDSKETQYF; CDR3 DNA: TGTGCCAGCAGTTCGGTCGACAGTAAAGAGACCCAGTACTTC; clone size: -; J gene: TRBJ2-5; D gene: -; V gene: TRBV27
CDR3 protein: CASLGGEKLFF; CDR3 DNA: TGTGCCAGCCTAGGGGGAGAAAAACTGTTTTTT; clone size: -; J gene: TRBJ1-4; D gene: -; V gene: TRBV25-1
CDR3 protein: CATRSRNTEAFF; CDR3 DNA: TGTGCCACCCGAAGCCGGAACACTGAAGCTTTCTTT; clone size: few; J gene: TRBJ1-1; D gene: -; V gene: TRBV6-5
CDR3 protein: CASSDGDRSNYGYTF; CDR3 DNA: TGTGCCAGCAGTGATGGGGACAGATCGAACTATGGCTACACCTTC; clone size: -; J gene: TRBJ1-2; D gene: TRBD1; V gene: TRBV6-1